The clone carrying this TCR beta chain came up a few times. Its antigen is not identified. The sample originates from a study of T cell responses to AZD1222 COVID-19 vaccine. Study-wide results and limits: Females outnumbered males among donors, who were mostly white British; clonal diversity was possibly underestimated.

TCRdb keeps only in-frame clones here, not all; method: immunoSEQ multiplex PCR. Seen here are fewer than 70,000 clones, roughly 80% observed once, and the top ten hold more than 12%. CDR3 length equals 11 residues. Germline CDR1 SGHDT, CDR2 YYEEEE. The V end lost 2 bases, the J end lost 4 bases, and 0 bases lay between the germline ends. This sequence joins TRBV5-6 and TRBJ2-2; D is ambiguous. The sequenced sample was peripheral blood, obtained 28 days after the second AZD1222 dose. The clonotype was recovered from an adult who received the AZD1222 COVID-19 vaccine. CDR3 bases: TGTGCCAGCAGCTTCACCGGGGAGCTGTTTTTT. It codes for CASSFTGELFF.